This T cell receptor beta chain emerged from a study of T cell responses to AZD1222 COVID-19 vaccine. Here immunoSEQ multiplex PCR was the method, and the copy in TCRdb shows in-frame clones only, minus some. The sample contains roughly 87,000 clones, more than 70% of which appear only once. Sequencing used peripheral blood, obtained 28 days after the second AZD1222 dose. The clonotype was recovered from an adult who received the AZD1222 COVID-19 vaccine.

This CDR3 is CASSFYGPSGTNEKLFF. CDR3 DNA sequence: TGTGCCAGCAGTTTCTACGGGCCATCAGGGACTAATGAAAAACTGTTTTTT. The chain uses TRBV28 and TRBJ1-4, with D maybe TRBD1 (5 bases). The V and J ends lost 3 bases and 2 bases respectively, with 16 bases between them. CDR1 and CDR2 from the germline V gene are MDHEN and SYDVKM. This CDR3 has 17 amino acids.